This TCR beta chain was identified in a study of a mutant IDH1 vaccine in newly diagnosed glioma. Study context: Following radiotherapy alone, or alongside temozolomide cycles, vaccination was started after an interval of 4-6 weeks. Previous care, which was radiotherapy, temozolomide, or both, most often involved both.

Worth noting for this clone: What it binds is unknown.

Time point given: week 11, during vaccination. Doses consisted of 300 ug of mutant IDH1 20-mer peptide each, paired with topical imiquimod. Libraries were prepared by immunoSEQ multiplex PCR; TCRdb keeps only in-frame clonotypes and omits some of them. The data hold more than 50,000 clones, with 80% observed a single time. V lost 6 bases, J lost 1 base, and 15 bases lay in between. The V gene's germline CDR1 is GTSNPN and CDR2 SVGIG (reference sequence). This CDR3 is built from 14 residues. Study-level points and caveats: Apparently, pseudoprogression bore no relation to changes among the top peripheral T cell clonotypes. Around 92% of patients showed vaccine-induced immune responses across multiple MHC alleles.

The chain joins TRBV30 to TRBJ1-1; D unresolved. Here the sequenced sample was PBMCs, taken from a glioma patient whose treatment included an IDH1 peptide vaccine. This receptor was identified in a man aged 45-60 years with glioma. CDR3 protein: CACSTPASNTEAFF. CDR3 DNA: TGTGCCTGCTCCACCCCCGCCTCGAACACTGAAGCTTTCTTT.